These 13 T cell receptor beta chains came from one sample sequenced in a study of blood T cell repertoires in COVID-19. Data came from immunoSEQ multiplex PCR; TCRdb stores just in-frame clones and leaves some out. The sample lists approximately 170,000 clones; roughly nine tenths were seen once. Sequenced input: peripheral blood. All receptors derive from a man aged 18 to 29 who had recovered from COVID-19.

The CDR3 nucleotides are TGCAGTGCTAGTAATACGTTGGTAGCGGGGGCCACAGATACGCAGTATTTT. Translated: CSASNTLVAGATDTQYF. The chain uses TRBV20-1 and TRBJ2-3; 9 bases match TRBD2. V lost 3 bases and J lost 2; bases outside the gene matches: 12. From germline, CDR1 is DFQATT and CDR2 SNEGSKA (reference sequence). CDR3 length: 17 residues.

The chain links TRBV9 to TRBJ2-4, with TRBD2 matching over 12 bases. J was trimmed by 8 bases and V by 0 bases; bases with no gene match: 0. Per germline, CDR1 SGDLS and CDR2 YYNGEE. The CDR3 has 14 residues. The CDR3 protein is CASSVGTSGDIQYF. The CDR3 region has the DNA TGTGCCAGCAGCGTAGGGACTAGCGGGGACATTCAGTACTTC.

The chain has TRBV28 and TRBJ1-1, with D perhaps matching TRBD1 (6 bases). Trimming cost V 5 bases and J 1 base, with 20 bases left between them. Germline values: CDR1 MDHEN, CDR2 SYDVKM. This CDR3 has 17 residues. The CDR3 protein is CASSPSPVGRGNTEAFF. The CDR3, as DNA: TGTGCCAGCAGTCCCTCACCTGTAGGCAGGGGGAACACTGAAGCTTTCTTT. The full variable domain, with the rest looked up from reference TRBV28 and TRBJ1-1, is DVKVTQSSRYLVKRTGEKVFLECVQDMDHENMFWYRQDPGLGLRLIYFSYDVKMKEKGDIPEGYSVSREKKERFSLILESASTNQTSMYLCASSPSPVGRGNTEAFFGQGTRLTVV.

This clone was seen only once. The V call is TRBV11-2, the J call TRBJ2-5; D may be TRBD2 (5 bases). CDR1 and CDR2 (germline): SGHAT, FQNNGV. The V end was cut by 2 bases, the J end by 5 bases, with 18 bases between. The CDR3 consists of 16 residues. The CDR3 bases are TGTGCCAGCAGCTTAACTTGGACCCCAAGGGAGGAGACCCAGTACTTC. Translation gives CASSLTWTPREETQYF.

The chain employs TRBV25-1 and TRBJ2-6; no firm D call. V was pared by 5 bases and J by 1 base, with 12 bases between. The CDR3 runs to 16 residues. Germline loops: CDR1 MGHDK, CDR2 SYGVNS. CDR3 sequence: CASSTPEASGANVLTF. In DNA form, the CDR3 reads TGTGCCAGCAGTACCCCTGAGGCGTCTGGGGCCAACGTCCTGACTTTC.

J is TRBJ2-1 and V is TRBV5-1, with TRBD2 matching 8 bases. The CDR3 covers 14 residues. Trimming took 10 bases from V and 7 from J; bases not matched to a gene: 13. Germline CDR1 SGHRS, CDR2 YFSETQ. The CDR3 DNA sequence: TGCGCCTCCAAGCGGGAGATGGAACGGAATGAGCAGTTCTTC. Protein: CASKREMERNEQFF.

This chain joins TRBV24-1 and TRBJ1-5; perhaps TRBD1 as D (6 bases). V was shortened by 6 bases and J by 5 bases, with 10 bases between the two germline ends. Germline V gene lookup returns CDR1 KGHDR and CDR2 SFDVKD. The CDR3 loop spans 13 amino acids. The CDR3 here is CATSTGFDQPQHF. The CDR3 region has the DNA TGTGCCACCAGTACAGGGTTTGATCAGCCCCAGCATTTT.

The chain combines TRBV29-1 with TRBJ2-3, with 13 positions matching TRBD2. Germline loops: CDR1 SQVTM, CDR2 ANQGSEA. The CDR3 has 15 amino acids. The J segment lost 6 bases and the V segment lost 6 bases, leaving 9 bases of the junction unmatched. Written as DNA, the CDR3 is TGCAGCGTACCACTAGCGGGAGGGCCTATCGATACGCAGTATTTT. It codes for CSVPLAGGPIDTQYF.

V is TRBV6-2 or TRBV6-3 and J is TRBJ1-2; no firm D call. This CDR3 is built from 13 residues. The V end was cut by 2 bases, the J end by 4 bases, with 8 bases between. CDR1 is MNHEY, CDR2 SVGEGT, per germline. CDR3 nucleotide sequence: TGTGCCAGCAGTTACATTCAGGCCTATGGCTACACCTTC. Translating it yields CASSYIQAYGYTF.

This chain connects TRBV3-1 (or the pseudogene TRBV3-2) to TRBJ2-5; TRBD1 might be the D (6 bases). V was pared by 3 bases and J by 4 bases, with 9 bases between. The CDR3 totals 13 residues. Germline lookup yields CDR1 LGHDT and CDR2 YNNKEL (reference sequence). This CDR3 reads CASSQAGVETQYF. The CDR3 region has the DNA TGTGCCAGCAGCCAGGCAGGGGTAGAGACCCAGTACTTC.

This clone was observed a handful of times. The chain carries TRBV11-2 and TRBJ1-1; 10 positions agree with TRBD1. The CDR3 runs to 14 residues. The J segment lost 4 bases and the V segment lost 8 bases, leaving 7 bases of the junction unmatched. CDR1 is SGHAT and CDR2 is FQNNGV in the germline V gene. CDR3 coding DNA: TGTGCCAGCTATTCCGGGACAGGGGCCACTGAAGCTTTCTTT. Protein product: CASYSGTGATEAFF.

The rearrangement uses TRBV28 and TRBJ2-4; no reliable D call. Deletions cut 1 base from V and 5 bases from J, with 6 bases between. This CDR3 is 13 amino acids long. Germline CDR1 reads MDHEN; CDR2 reads SYDVKM. The CDR3 coding sequence is TGTGCCAGCAGTTTATATTCAGAAAACATTCAGTACTTC. Its protein is CASSLYSENIQYF.

The chain carries TRBV7-2 and TRBJ1-3; D gene ambiguous. The CDR3 is 15 amino acids. Per the germline V gene, CDR1 is SGHTA and CDR2 is FQGNSA. Trimming removed 6 bases from V and 0 bases from J, with 12 bases in between. This CDR3 is CASRRRRDSGNTIYF. In nucleotides, the CDR3 is TGTGCCAGCAGACGGAGGAGAGACTCTGGAAACACCATATATTTT.